Listed here are 29 T cell receptor beta chains from one sample, sequenced in a study of T cell repertoires in cytomegalovirus infection (dated by TCRdb to the late 2010s). Their antigens are not known. Per the publication, the treatment or condition label means: in vitro stimulation with specific CMV peptide epitopes to enrich CMV-specific T cells. Sequencing relied on an Illumina HiSeq 1500. In-frame beta chains were kept once TCRdb had trimmed the public reads at Q25 with fastp and called clones with MiXCR. Duplicate CDR3 protein sequences are folded into a single record with the most common DNA and genes. The sample contains 370,000 or so distinct CDR3 sequences, roughly 36% of them found a single time. Jointly, the top ten make up about 13% of the sample. The sample consisted of cultured PBMCs, taken from culture after CMV antigen stimulation. The receptor set was obtained from a human donor in good health (CMV status not recorded). Some clones in this sample may be carry-over from other donors' samples.

This clonotype was detected ten times or more. One base away lies a much larger clone, so this may be a sequencing read error. V gene TRBV12-3 or TRBV12-4 combines with J gene TRBJ1-5, with D uncertain. V was cut by 3 bases and J by 4 bases, with 1 base left in between. CDR3 length: 11 amino acids. The CDR3 loop is CASSFNQPQHF. Here the CDR3 DNA reads TGTGCCAGCAGTTTTAATCAGCCCCAGCATTTT.

In its sample, this clonotype was seen many times. This chain uses TRBV28 with TRBJ1-5; unclear D gene. The V and J ends lost 1 base and 9 bases respectively, with 7 bases between them. The CDR3 covers 12 residues. Germline lookup yields CDR1 MDHEN and CDR2 SYDVKM. The CDR3 protein is CASSLFTPPQHF. CDR3 sequence (DNA): TGTGCCAGCAGTTTATTTACCCCGCCCCAGCATTTT.

This clonotype has just one count. V gene TRBV20-1 combines with J gene TRBJ1-2; no firm D call. The V end was cut by 6 bases, the J end by 4 bases, with 12 bases between. Germline loops: CDR1 DFQATT, CDR2 SNEGSKA (reference sequence). The CDR3 is 12 residues long. The CDR3 DNA sequence: TGCAGTGCCCCCGCCCGGGGCTATGGCTACACCTTC. Protein: CSAPARGYGYTF.

The chain carries TRBV11-2 and TRBJ2-5, with D unresolved. The CDR3 is 13 amino acids. Germline CDR1 is SGHAT and CDR2 is FQNNGV. V dropped 3 bases and J dropped 5 bases, with 10 bases sitting between them. CDR3 residues: CASSFSTDETQYF. As DNA, the CDR3 is TGTGCCAGCAGCTTCTCGACGGACGAGACCCAGTACTTC.

The chain is built from TRBV20-1 and TRBJ2-7; D gene ambiguous. Germline values: CDR1 DFQATT, CDR2 SNEGSKA (reference sequence). The CDR3 covers 12 residues. V was cut by 5 bases and J by 3 bases, with 11 bases left in between. The chain's CDR3 is CSARHVRYEQYF. CDR3 DNA: TGCAGTGCTCGACATGTCCGCTACGAGCAGTACTTC.

The chain joins TRBV4-2 to TRBJ1-1, with TRBD1 matching over 7 bases. CDR3 length: 16 amino acids. Germline CDR1 is LGHNA and CDR2 is YNFKEQ. Trimming removed 2 bases from V and 0 bases from J; junction bases left unmatched: 6. CDR3 residues: CASSQMGQSVNTEAFF. The DNA for the CDR3 is TGTGCCAGCAGCCAAATGGGACAGAGTGTGAACACTGAAGCTTTCTTT.

In its sample, this clonotype was seen a few times. This sequence joins TRBV7-2 and TRBJ1-1; D is ambiguous. The CDR3 is 14 amino acids. V lost 5 bases and J 1 base, leaving 11 bases between the germline ends. CDR1 is SGHTA and CDR2 is FQGNSA in the germline V gene. CDR3 loop: CASSPVVANTEAFF. The CDR3 nucleotides are TGTGCCAGCAGCCCCGTTGTAGCGAACACTGAAGCTTTCTTT. Drawing the rest from reference TRBV7-2 and TRBJ1-1, the complete variable domain is GAGVSQSPSNKVTEKGKDVELRCDPISGHTALYWYRQSLGQGLEFLIYFQGNSAPDKSGLPSDRFSAERTGGSVSTLTIQRTQQEDSAVYLCASSPVVANTEAFFGQGTRLTVV.

This clonotype was found a few times. The chain couples TRBV7-9 to TRBJ2-2, with a tentative D call TRBD2 (5 bases). Germline CDR1 reads SEHNR; CDR2 reads FQNEAQ (reference sequence). This CDR3 is 14 amino acids long. V lost 8 bases and J lost 2, with 12 bases in between. The CDR3 loop is CASEPRGNTGELFF. As DNA, the CDR3 is TGTGCCAGCGAACCCCGGGGAAACACCGGGGAGCTGTTTTTT.

This clonotype was seen only a few times. The chain uses TRBV5-4 and TRBJ2-1; D remains unclear. This CDR3 comprises 14 residues. V lost 4 bases and J 0 bases, leaving 8 bases between the germline ends. Per the germline V gene, CDR1 is SGHNT and CDR2 is YYREEE (reference sequence). Here the CDR3 reads CASSEISSYNEQFF. The CDR3 DNA sequence: TGTGCCAGCAGCGAAATTAGCTCCTACAATGAGCAGTTCTTC.

The CDR3 region is CSVEVDRLRGNEQFF. The CDR3 nucleotides are TGCAGCGTTGAAGTGGACCGACTAAGGGGGAATGAGCAGTTCTTC. The rearrangement links TRBV29-1 to TRBJ2-1; weak D call: TRBD1 (6 bases). The CDR3 extends over 15 amino acids. Deletions cut 1 base from V and 7 bases from J, with 17 bases between. Germline V lookup: CDR1 SQVTM, CDR2 ANQGSEA.

V is TRBV7-2 and J is TRBJ2-2, with 8 bases aligning to TRBD2. The ends lost 4 bases at V and 3 bases at J; junction bases unmatched: 7. The germline gives CDR1 SGHTA, CDR2 FQGNSA. The CDR3 totals 16 residues. CDR3: CASSSAGTRYTGELFF. CDR3 bases: TGTGCCAGCAGCTCCGCCGGGACTAGATACACCGGGGAGCTGTTTTTT.

The V and J genes are TRBV12-3 or TRBV12-4 and TRBJ2-1, with D perhaps matching TRBD1 (5 bases). The CDR3 length is 12 residues. Trimming removed 2 bases from V and 9 bases from J, with 8 bases in between. The DNA for the CDR3 is TGTGCCAGCAGTTTAAGTCAGGGTGAGCAGTTCTTC. Translated, it gives CASSLSQGEQFF.

V and J are TRBV18 and TRBJ1-2, with D tentatively TRBD1 (6 bases). CDR3 size: 15 residues. The V end lost 2 bases, the J end lost 1 base, and 11 bases lay between the germline ends. Germline values: CDR1 KGHSH, CDR2 LQKENI. CDR3: CASSPGQGSNYGYTF. CDR3 nucleotide sequence: TGTGCCAGCTCACCAGGCCAGGGGAGTAACTATGGCTACACCTTC.

V and J are TRBV20-1 and TRBJ2-3, with no clear D. Germline V gene data show CDR1 as DFQATT and CDR2 as SNEGSKA (reference sequence). The CDR3 has 13 amino acids. V lost 7 bases and J lost 3, with 14 bases in between. The CDR3 spells CSGLIPATDTQYF. DNA for the CDR3: TGCAGTGGGCTTATACCCGCAACAGATACGCAGTATTTT.

CDR3 DNA: TGTGCCAGCAGCAATAGTCCAATCCAGCCCCAGCATTTT. It encodes CASSNSPIQPQHF. V gene TRBV27 combines with J gene TRBJ1-5, with D uncertain. The CDR3 spans 13 residues. Germline-derived CDR1 and CDR2 are MNHEY and SMNVEV (reference sequence). The V end lost 6 bases, the J end lost 7 bases, and 13 bases lay between the germline ends.

The chain joins TRBV7-2 to TRBJ1-1; D is ambiguous. CDR3 length: 13 amino acids. Trimming removed 2 bases at V and 3 bases at J, with 7 bases between. Looked up from germline, CDR1 is SGHTA and CDR2 is FQGNSA. The CDR3 loop is CASSLIQHTEAFF. The CDR3 DNA follows: TGTGCCAGCAGCTTAATTCAGCACACTGAAGCTTTCTTT.

This chain uses TRBV12-3 or TRBV12-4 with TRBJ2-4; unclear D gene. The CDR3 covers 12 residues. The V end was cut by 1 base, the J end by 8 bases, with 6 bases between. CDR3 DNA: TGTGCCAGCAGTTTAGACGATGACATTCAGTACTTC. Translation: CASSLDDDIQYF.

This clonotype was counted between two and nine times. The chain employs TRBV24-1 and TRBJ2-1; 10 positions agree with TRBD1. Germline V gene sequence: CDR1 KGHDR, CDR2 SFDVKD. This CDR3 is built from 16 residues. Trimming removed 6 bases from V and 8 bases from J; junction bases left unmatched: 12. CDR3 nucleotides: TGTGCCACCAGTCCCCTAGGACAGGGGGTTGCAGATGAGCAGTTCTTC. This encodes CATSPLGQGVADEQFF.

The CDR3 DNA follows: TGCAGTGCTAGAGATGGTAGAAATGAGCAGTTCTTC. Its protein is CSARDGRNEQFF. V usage is TRBV20-1 and J usage is TRBJ2-1, with D uncertain. Between the trimmed V and J ends, which lost 0 bases and 7 bases, there was a span of 7 bases. Germline CDR1 reads DFQATT; CDR2 reads SNEGSKA (reference sequence). The CDR3 totals 12 residues.

This chain's CDR3 is CAWSGLEGGNIQYF. The CDR3 coding sequence is TGTGCCTGGAGTGGATTGGAGGGAGGAAACATTCAGTACTTC. J is TRBJ2-4 and V is TRBV30; perhaps TRBD2 as D (6 bases). CDR3 length: 14 amino acids. From germline, CDR1 is GTSNPN and CDR2 SVGIG (reference sequence). The V gene lost 1 base and the J gene lost 6 bases, with 13 bases spanning the gap. The complete variable domain, with remaining parts taken from reference TRBV30 and TRBJ2-4, reads SQTIHQWPATLVQPVGSPLSLECTVEGTSNPNLYWYRQAAGRGLQLLFYSVGIGQISSEVPQNLSASRPQDRQFILSSKKLLLSDSGFYLCAWSGLEGGNIQYFGAGTRLSVL.

The rearrangement uses TRBV29-1 and TRBJ2-1; 12 bases are a match to TRBD2. Germline assignment: CDR1 SQVTM and CDR2 ANQGSEA. CDR3 size: 13 residues. The J segment lost 6 bases and the V segment lost 7 bases, leaving 4 bases of the junction unmatched. Written as DNA, the CDR3 is TGCAGCGCCCTAGCGGGAGGGGGCAATGAGCAGTTCTTC. Translation gives CSALAGGGNEQFF.

This clonotype was detected a few times. The chain recombines TRBV5-6 with TRBJ2-2; no clear D gene. Looked up from germline, CDR1 is SGHDT and CDR2 is YYEEEE. The V end was cut by 3 bases, the J end by 7 bases, with 7 bases between. CDR3 length: 12 amino acids. The CDR3 loop reads CASSWEHGELFF. The CDR3 DNA reads as TGTGCCAGCAGCTGGGAACACGGGGAGCTGTTTTTT.

This clonotype occurred a few times. V usage is TRBV6-1 and J usage is TRBJ1-3; D unresolved. The germline CDR1 and CDR2 sequences are MNHNS and SASEGT. The germline V and J ends were trimmed by 5 bases and 4 bases, with 18 bases remaining between them. This CDR3 has 16 residues. The CDR3 DNA reads as TGTGCCAGCAGTCTGGCCTCGGAAAGGAAGGGAAACACCATATATTTT. It yields the protein CASSLASERKGNTIYF.

This clonotype was found many times. The chain couples TRBV4-3 to TRBJ1-4; 7 bases agree with TRBD1. CDR1 LGHNA and CDR2 YSLEER come from the germline V gene. This CDR3 contains 14 residues. V dropped 1 base and J dropped 7; count of bases not matched to a gene: 3. The CDR3 spells CASSQGQGVEKLFF. The CDR3 nucleotides are TGCGCCAGCAGCCAAGGACAGGGTGTTGAAAAACTGTTTTTT.

This clonotype was detected a few times. This chain links TRBV10-3 with TRBJ2-3, with 7 bases identical to TRBD2. With V trimmed by 6 bases and J by 0 bases, 9 bases remained unmatched. Germline V gene sequence: CDR1 ENHRY, CDR2 SYGVKD. The CDR3 runs to 16 residues. CDR3 bases: TGTGCCATCAGGAGGGCGGGAGCACCTAGCACAGATACGCAGTATTTT. It specifies CAIRRAGAPSTDTQYF.

This clonotype was counted between two and nine times. This chain joins TRBV12-3 or TRBV12-4 and TRBJ2-7, with D perhaps TRBD1 (8 bases). This CDR3 is built from 13 residues. Between the trimmed V and J ends, which lost 5 bases and 7 bases, there was a span of 15 bases. CDR3 residues: CASSDLQGGEQYV. CDR3 nucleotide sequence: TGTGCCAGCAGTGATTTACAGGGGGGGGAGCAGTACGTC.

The chain combines TRBV28 with TRBJ1-2; D uncertain. Trimming shortened V by 7 bases and J by 4 bases, and 25 bases separated the two germline ends. Germline values: CDR1 MDHEN, CDR2 SYDVKM. The CDR3 totals 17 residues. The CDR3 here is CASMLPRHSGRGYGYTF. For the CDR3, the DNA is TGTGCCAGCATGCTCCCGAGACATAGCGGTCGGGGCTATGGCTACACCTTC.

The V and J genes are TRBV19 and TRBJ2-1, with 11 bases matching TRBD2. Germline-derived CDR1 and CDR2 are LNHDA and SQIVND (reference sequence). The junction had 5 bases not matched to a gene; V was cut back by 3 bases and J by 7 bases. The CDR3 runs to 15 residues. For the CDR3, the DNA is TGTGCCAGTAGTATCCTAGCGGGAGGAACAAATGAGCAGTTCTTC. It encodes CASSILAGGTNEQFF.

Only a few counts were recorded for this clonotype. In DNA form, the CDR3 reads TGTGCCAGCAGCTTAAGGGTTGGCTACACCTTC. Amino acids: CASSLRVGYTF. V usage is TRBV7-2 and J usage is TRBJ1-2; no clear D. The length of the CDR3 is 11 residues. The germline V and J ends were trimmed by 2 bases and 7 bases, with 5 bases remaining between them. Germline CDR1 and CDR2: SGHTA and FQGNSA.